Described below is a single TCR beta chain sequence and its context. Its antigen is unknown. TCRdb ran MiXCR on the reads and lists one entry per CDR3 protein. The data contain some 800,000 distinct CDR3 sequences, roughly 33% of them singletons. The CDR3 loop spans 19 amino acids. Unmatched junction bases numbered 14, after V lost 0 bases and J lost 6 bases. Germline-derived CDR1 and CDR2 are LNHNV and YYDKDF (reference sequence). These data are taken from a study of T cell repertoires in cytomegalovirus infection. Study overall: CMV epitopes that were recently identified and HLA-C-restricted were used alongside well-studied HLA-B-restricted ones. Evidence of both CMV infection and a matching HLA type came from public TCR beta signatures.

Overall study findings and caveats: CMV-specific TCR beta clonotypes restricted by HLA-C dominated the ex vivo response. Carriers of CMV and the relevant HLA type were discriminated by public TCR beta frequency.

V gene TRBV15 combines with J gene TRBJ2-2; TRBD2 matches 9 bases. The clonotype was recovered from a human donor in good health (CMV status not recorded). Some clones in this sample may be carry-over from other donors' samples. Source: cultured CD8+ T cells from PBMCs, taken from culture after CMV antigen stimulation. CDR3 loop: CATSRDSNEAGGPSGELFF. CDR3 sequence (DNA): TGTGCCACCAGCAGAGATTCAAATGAGGCGGGGGGGCCTTCCGGGGAGCTGTTTTTT.